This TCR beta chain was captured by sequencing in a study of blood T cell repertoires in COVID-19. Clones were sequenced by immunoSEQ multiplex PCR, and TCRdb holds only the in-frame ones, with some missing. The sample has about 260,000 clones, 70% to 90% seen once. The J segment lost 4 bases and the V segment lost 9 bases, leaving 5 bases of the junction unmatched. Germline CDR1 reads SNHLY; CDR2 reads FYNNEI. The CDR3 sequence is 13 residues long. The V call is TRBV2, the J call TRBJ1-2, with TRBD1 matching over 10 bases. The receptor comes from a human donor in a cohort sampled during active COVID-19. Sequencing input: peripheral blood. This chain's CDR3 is CARDRGQGYGYTF. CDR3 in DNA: TGTGCCAGAGACAGGGGGCAGGGCTATGGCTACACCTTC.